The clone carrying this T cell receptor beta chain was recorded a few times. The antigen is undetermined. This entry is derived from a study of T cells in Graves' hyperthyroidism and ophthalmopathy. Study observations and caveats: Most clonotypes expanded in thyroid above 0.001 were likewise present in blood.

It was RNA transcripts that yielded the amplified TCR beta CDR3 regions. When the TCR CDR3 underwent first-round RT-PCR, the HTBI primer set was used. TCRdb analysed the multiplex PCR reads with MiXCR anew, one entry per CDR3 protein. The sample lists about 210,000 distinct CDR3 sequences; over 15% were seen once. Stability of Graves' hyperthyroidism was defined as absent ophthalmopathy progression within 18 months. Germline lookup yields CDR1 GTSNPN and CDR2 SVGIG (reference sequence). The length of the CDR3 is 14 residues. Germline trimming cut 3 bases from V and 6 bases from J; bases unmatched to any gene: 5.

This sequence joins TRBV30 and TRBJ1-4; 9 bases are shared with TRBD1. Material: blood. This TCR was recovered from a man aged 50 or older with Graves' hyperthyroidism. The CDR3: CAWRAWDRDEKLFF. Here the CDR3 DNA reads TGTGCCTGGAGGGCCTGGGACAGGGATGAAAAACTGTTTTTT. Supplemented by reference TRBV30 and TRBJ1-4, the full variable domain reads SQTIHQWPATLVQPVGSPLSLECTVEGTSNPNLYWYRQAAGRGLQLLFYSVGIGQISSEVPQNLSASRPQDRQFILSSKKLLLSDSGFYLCAWRAWDRDEKLFFGSGTQLSVL.